The 11 T cell receptor beta chains given below trace back to one sample, sequenced in a study of blood T cell repertoires in COVID-19. Sequenced by immunoSEQ multiplex PCR; TCRdb stores in-frame clones only, minus some. The sample contains approximately 200,000 clones, more than 70% of which appear only once. The source material was peripheral blood. Receptor source: a person aged 70 to 85 with COVID-19, enrolled during active disease.

The genes are TRBV14 and TRBJ2-7, with TRBD1 identical over 7 bases. The CDR3 has 15 residues. V dropped 4 bases and J dropped 7; count of bases not matched to a gene: 13. Germline V gene lookup returns CDR1 SGHDN and CDR2 FVKESK. The CDR3 nucleotides read TGTGCCAGCAGCCCCCTAAGGAGAGGGGGCGGAGAGCAGTACTTC. Translation gives CASSPLRRGGGEQYF.

This sequence joins TRBV30 and TRBJ1-2; D gene unclear. Trimming shortened V by 0 bases and J by 8 bases, and 13 bases separated the two germline ends. CDR3 length: 13 residues. Germline V CDR1 and CDR2: GTSNPN, SVGIG (reference sequence). Written as DNA, the CDR3 is TGTGCCTGGAGTGTAAGCCGTGATATAGGCTACACCTTC. Amino acid sequence: CAWSVSRDIGYTF.

The gene calls are TRBV18 and TRBJ1-2, with 7 bases that match TRBD1. Germline lookup yields CDR1 KGHSH and CDR2 LQKENI. V was clipped by 3 bases and J by 4 bases; unmatched bases: 8. The CDR3 is 15 amino acids. CDR3 nucleotide sequence: TGTGCCAGCTCACCCGGACAGGAAAGGACCTATGGCTACACCTTC. Translating it yields CASSPGQERTYGYTF.

This chain uses TRBV6-6 with TRBJ1-4; D uncertain. The CDR3 totals 14 residues. V lost 2 bases to trimming and J lost 3 bases, with 7 bases between them. CDR1 and CDR2 (germline): MNHNY, SVGAGI (reference sequence). This CDR3 is CASSYGPSNEKLFF. Here the CDR3 DNA reads TGTGCCAGCAGTTACGGGCCTTCTAATGAAAAACTGTTTTTT.

V usage is TRBV19 and J usage is TRBJ2-3; the D gene is possibly TRBD1 (8 bases). The CDR3 is 17 residues long. Germline V gene sequence: CDR1 LNHDA, CDR2 SQIVND (reference sequence). V gave up 4 bases and J gave up 5 bases, with 22 bases separating them. This CDR3 reads CASSTGQGVGGGDTQYF. The CDR3 DNA reads as TGTGCCAGTAGTACCGGACAGGGCGTCGGCGGGGGAGATACGCAGTATTTT.

This rearrangement joins TRBV10-3 to TRBJ1-5; 8 positions agree with TRBD1. Germline lookup yields CDR1 ENHRY and CDR2 SYGVKD. The J segment lost 1 base and the V segment lost 0 bases, leaving 8 bases of the junction unmatched. This CDR3 is built from 18 residues. CDR3 amino acids: CAISESRSGGLSNQPQHF. In DNA, the CDR3 is TGTGCCATCAGTGAGTCGAGGTCAGGGGGCTTAAGCAATCAGCCCCAGCATTTT.

The chain recombines TRBV28 with TRBJ1-4; no clear D. This CDR3 has 13 amino acids. The V end lost 3 bases, the J end lost 6 bases, and 8 bases lay between the germline ends. Germline CDR1 MDHEN, CDR2 SYDVKM. CDR3 region: CASSFGQHEKLFF. For the CDR3, the DNA is TGTGCCAGCAGTTTTGGCCAACATGAAAAACTGTTTTTT.

This rearrangement joins TRBV6-5 to TRBJ2-7, with D hard to call. The CDR3 spans 14 residues. Germline CDR1 reads MNHEY; CDR2 reads SVGAGI. Between the trimmed V and J ends, which lost 7 bases and 2 bases, there was a span of 15 bases. The CDR3 reads CASTYELAAYEQYF. DNA for the CDR3: TGTGCCAGCACATACGAACTCGCCGCCTACGAGCAGTACTTC.

This clone has just one count. The V gene is TRBV3-1 (or the pseudogene TRBV3-2), the J gene TRBJ2-5, with D maybe TRBD2 (7 bases). This CDR3 is built from 16 residues. The germline V gene has CDR1 LGHDT and CDR2 YNNKEL (reference sequence). Trimming took 0 bases from V and 2 from J, leaving 13 bases between them. For the CDR3, the DNA is TGTGCCAGCAGCCAAGATCGGGGGGCCTGGCAAGAGACCCAGTACTTC. It yields the protein CASSQDRGAWQETQYF.

V gene TRBV5-4 combines with J gene TRBJ2-3; a weak D match, TRBD2 (5 bases). Trimming shortened V by 2 bases and J by 2 bases, and 18 bases separated the two germline ends. CDR3 size: 17 residues. The germline CDR1 and CDR2 sequences are SGHNT and YYREEE (reference sequence). The chain's CDR3 is CASSFARANSFTDTQYF. The CDR3 DNA is TGTGCCAGCAGCTTTGCGCGGGCGAACTCCTTCACAGATACGCAGTATTTT.

In its sample, this clone was seen a few times. This rearrangement joins TRBV19 to TRBJ2-3; D gene unclear. Trimming left V 2 bases short and J 4 bases short, with 13 bases between. In germline, CDR1 is LNHDA, CDR2 SQIVND (reference sequence). The CDR3 runs 15 residues. The DNA of the CDR3 is TGTGCCAGTAGTATACAGGCTTTGAGAGCAGATACGCAGTATTTT. Its protein product is CASSIQALRADTQYF.